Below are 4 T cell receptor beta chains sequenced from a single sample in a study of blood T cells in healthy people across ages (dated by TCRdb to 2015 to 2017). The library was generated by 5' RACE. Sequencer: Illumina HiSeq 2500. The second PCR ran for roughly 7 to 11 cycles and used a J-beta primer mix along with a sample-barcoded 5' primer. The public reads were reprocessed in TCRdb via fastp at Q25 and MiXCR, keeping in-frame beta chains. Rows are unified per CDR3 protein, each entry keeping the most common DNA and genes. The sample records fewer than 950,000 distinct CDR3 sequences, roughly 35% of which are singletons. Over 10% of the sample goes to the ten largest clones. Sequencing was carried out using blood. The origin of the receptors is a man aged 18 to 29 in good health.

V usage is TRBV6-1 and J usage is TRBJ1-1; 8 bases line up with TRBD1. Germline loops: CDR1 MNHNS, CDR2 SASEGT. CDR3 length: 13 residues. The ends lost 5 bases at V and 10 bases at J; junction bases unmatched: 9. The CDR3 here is CASSSRDRNGAFF. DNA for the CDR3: TGTGCCAGCAGTTCCCGGGACAGGAACGGAGCTTTCTTT.

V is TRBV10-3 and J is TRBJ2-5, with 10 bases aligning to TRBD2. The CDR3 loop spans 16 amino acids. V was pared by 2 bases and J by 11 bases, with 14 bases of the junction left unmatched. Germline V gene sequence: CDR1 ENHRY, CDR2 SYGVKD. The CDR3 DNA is TGTGCCATCAGTGAGATCGAGCGGGGGGGCCTATTACAACAGTACTTC. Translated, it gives CAISEIERGGLLQQYF.

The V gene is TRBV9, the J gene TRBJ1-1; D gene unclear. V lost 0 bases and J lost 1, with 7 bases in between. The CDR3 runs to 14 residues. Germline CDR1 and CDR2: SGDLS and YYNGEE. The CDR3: CASSVVPENTEAFF. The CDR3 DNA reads TGTGCCAGCAGCGTAGTGCCGGAGAACACTGAAGCTTTCTTT.

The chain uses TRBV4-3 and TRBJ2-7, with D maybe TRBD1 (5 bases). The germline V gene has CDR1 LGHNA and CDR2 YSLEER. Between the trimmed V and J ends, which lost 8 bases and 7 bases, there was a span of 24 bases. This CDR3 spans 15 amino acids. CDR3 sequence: CASVAGRLSDNEQYF. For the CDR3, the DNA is TGCGCCAGCGTCGCCGGACGCCTCTCGGACAATGAGCAGTACTTC.